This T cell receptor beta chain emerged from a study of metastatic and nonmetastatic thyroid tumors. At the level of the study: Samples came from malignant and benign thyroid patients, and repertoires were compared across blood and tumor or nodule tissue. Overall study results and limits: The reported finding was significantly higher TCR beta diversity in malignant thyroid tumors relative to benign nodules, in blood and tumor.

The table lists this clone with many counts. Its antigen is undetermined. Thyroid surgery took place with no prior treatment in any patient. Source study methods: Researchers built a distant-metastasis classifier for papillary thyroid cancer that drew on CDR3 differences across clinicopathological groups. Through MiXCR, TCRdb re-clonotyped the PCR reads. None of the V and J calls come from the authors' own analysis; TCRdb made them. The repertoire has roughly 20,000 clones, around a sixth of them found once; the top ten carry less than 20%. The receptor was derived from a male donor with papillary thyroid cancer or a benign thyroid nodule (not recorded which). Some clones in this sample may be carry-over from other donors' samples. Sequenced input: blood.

In DNA, the CDR3 is TGTGCCAGCAGTGCAGACAGGGTCAAGGGTGAAAAACTGTTTTTT. This sequence encodes CASSADRVKGEKLFF. The V and J genes are TRBV27 and TRBJ1-4, with 7 bases that match TRBD1. V lost 5 bases to trimming and J lost 7 bases; unmatched junction nucleotides: 10. The CDR3 spans 15 residues. Germline lookup yields CDR1 MNHEY and CDR2 SMNVEV (reference sequence).